This T cell receptor beta chain was sequenced during a study of CD8+ T cells in alopecia areata. Study context: Among treated patients, oral tofacitinib was administered at 5 to 10 mg twice daily.

Trimming took off 0 bases at V and 5 bases at J, with 14 bases between the two ends. CDR1 and CDR2 (germline): MGHDK, SYGVNS. The CDR3 runs 15 residues. For this clone: No antigen is known for it.

In each case, RNA was isolated and then reverse transcribed into cDNA as the sequencing template. The method was immunoSEQ multiplex PCR; TCRdb's version includes in-frame clones alone and lacks a portion of them. The profile shows about 200,000 clones, more than 30% of them singletons. General study points: Lesional scalp exceeded normal scalp in clonality, especially in alopecia totalis/universalis.

Treatment in this sample: oral pan-JAK inhibitor, 5-10 mg twice daily. The sequences come from CD4+ T cells sorted from blood, collected at roughly week 30, from a patient treated with tofacitinib. This TCR was recovered from a human donor with alopecia areata. V and J are TRBV25-1 and TRBJ2-7, with D perhaps TRBD2 (6 bases). The CDR3 bases are TGTGCCAGCAGTGAATATGGAGGGAAGGGTCACGAGCAGTACTTC. The encoded protein is CASSEYGGKGHEQYF.